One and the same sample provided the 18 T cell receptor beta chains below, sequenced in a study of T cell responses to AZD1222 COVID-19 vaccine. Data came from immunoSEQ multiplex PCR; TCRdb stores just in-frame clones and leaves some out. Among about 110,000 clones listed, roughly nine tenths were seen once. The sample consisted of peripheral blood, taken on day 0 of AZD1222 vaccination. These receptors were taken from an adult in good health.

This CDR3 is CASSQGLAGSTGELFF. The CDR3 DNA reads as TGTGCCAGCAGCCAAGGCCTAGCGGGGAGCACCGGGGAGCTGTTTTTT. This chain joins TRBV3-1 (or the pseudogene TRBV3-2) and TRBJ2-2, with 9 bases lining up with TRBD2. J lost 4 bases, V lost 1 base, and 4 bases had no gene match. This CDR3 has 16 amino acids. CDR1 is LGHDT, CDR2 YNNKEL, per germline (reference sequence).

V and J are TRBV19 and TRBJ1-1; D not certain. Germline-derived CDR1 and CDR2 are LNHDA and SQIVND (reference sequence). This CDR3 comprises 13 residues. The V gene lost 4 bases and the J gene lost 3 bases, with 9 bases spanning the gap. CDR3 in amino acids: CASSTRIYTEAFF. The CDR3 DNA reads TGTGCCAGTAGTACTCGGATTTACACTGAAGCTTTCTTT.

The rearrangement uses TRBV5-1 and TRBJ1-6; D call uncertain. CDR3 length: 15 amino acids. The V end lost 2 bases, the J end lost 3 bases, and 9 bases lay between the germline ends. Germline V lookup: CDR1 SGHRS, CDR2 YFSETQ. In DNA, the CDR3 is TGCGCCAGCAGCTTCTCGGTTCGCTATAATTCACCCCTCCACTTT. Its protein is CASSFSVRYNSPLHF.

The CDR3 DNA reads as TGTGCCAGCAGCCCCAGTTTCAGGGGCACAGATACGCAGTATTTT. Translation: CASSPSFRGTDTQYF. The rearrangement uses TRBV7-9 and TRBJ2-3; a possible D gene is TRBD1 (5 bases). The CDR3 is 15 residues long. The germline gives CDR1 SEHNR, CDR2 FQNEAQ (reference sequence). V gave up 5 bases and J gave up 1 base, with 13 bases separating them.

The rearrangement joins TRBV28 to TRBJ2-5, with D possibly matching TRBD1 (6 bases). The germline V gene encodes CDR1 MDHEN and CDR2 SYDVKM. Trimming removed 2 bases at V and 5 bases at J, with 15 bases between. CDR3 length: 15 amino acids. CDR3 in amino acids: CASSLTGTPRETQYF. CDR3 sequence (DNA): TGTGCCAGCAGTTTAACAGGGACCCCCCGGGAGACCCAGTACTTC.

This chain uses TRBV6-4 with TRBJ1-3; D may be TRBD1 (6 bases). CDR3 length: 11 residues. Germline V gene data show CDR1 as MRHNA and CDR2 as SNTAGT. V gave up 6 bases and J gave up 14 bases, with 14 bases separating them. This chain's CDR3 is CASRTGTLLYF. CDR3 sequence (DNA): TGTGCCAGCAGGACCGGGACACTCTTATATTTT.

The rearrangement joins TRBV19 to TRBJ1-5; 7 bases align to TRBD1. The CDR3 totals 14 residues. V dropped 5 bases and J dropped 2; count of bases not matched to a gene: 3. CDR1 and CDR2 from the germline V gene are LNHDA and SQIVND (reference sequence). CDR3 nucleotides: TGTGCCAGTAGTCGTCAGGGGGGCAATCAGCCCCAGCATTTT. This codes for CASSRQGGNQPQHF.

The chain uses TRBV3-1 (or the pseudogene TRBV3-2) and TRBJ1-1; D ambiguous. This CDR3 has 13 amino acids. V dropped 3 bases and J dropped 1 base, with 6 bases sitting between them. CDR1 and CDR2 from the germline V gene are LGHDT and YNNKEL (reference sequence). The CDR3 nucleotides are TGTGCCAGCAGCCACGGGCCGAACACTGAAGCTTTCTTT. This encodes CASSHGPNTEAFF.

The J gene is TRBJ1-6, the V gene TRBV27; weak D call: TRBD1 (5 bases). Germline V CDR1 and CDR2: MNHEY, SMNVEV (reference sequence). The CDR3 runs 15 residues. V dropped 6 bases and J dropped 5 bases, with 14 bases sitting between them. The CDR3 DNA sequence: TGTGCCAGCAGAGATACAGGCTATAATAATTCACCCCTCCACTTT. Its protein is CASRDTGYNNSPLHF.

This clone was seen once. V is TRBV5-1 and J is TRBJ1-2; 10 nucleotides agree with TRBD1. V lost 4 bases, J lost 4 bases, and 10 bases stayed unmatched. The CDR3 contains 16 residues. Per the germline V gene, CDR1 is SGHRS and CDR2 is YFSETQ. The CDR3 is CASSVPTGGSGYGYTF. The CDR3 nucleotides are TGCGCCAGCAGCGTACCGACAGGGGGCAGTGGCTATGGCTACACCTTC. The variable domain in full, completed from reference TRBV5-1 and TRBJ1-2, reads KAGVTQTPRYLIKTRGQQVTLSCSPISGHRSVSWYQQTPGQGLQFLFEYFSETQRNKGNFPGRFSGRQFSNSRSEMNVSTLELGDSALYLCASSVPTGGSGYGYTFGSGTRLTVV.

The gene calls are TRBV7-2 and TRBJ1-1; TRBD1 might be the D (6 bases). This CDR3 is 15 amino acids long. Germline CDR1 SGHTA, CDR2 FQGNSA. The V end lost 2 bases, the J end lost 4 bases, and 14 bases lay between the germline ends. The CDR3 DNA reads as TGTGCCAGCAGCTTACGGGCAGGAGGGGGCACTGAAGCTTTCTTT. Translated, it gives CASSLRAGGGTEAFF.

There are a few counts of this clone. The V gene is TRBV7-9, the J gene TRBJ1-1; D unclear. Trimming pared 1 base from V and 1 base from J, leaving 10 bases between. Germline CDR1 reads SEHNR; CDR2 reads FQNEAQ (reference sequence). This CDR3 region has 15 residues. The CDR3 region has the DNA TGTGCCAGCAGCTTAGGACGCGGGAGGAACACTGAAGCTTTCTTT. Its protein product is CASSLGRGRNTEAFF.

DNA of the CDR3: TGTGCCAGCAGCTTAGATCGGGGTTTTGGGCAGCCCCAGCATTTT. This sequence encodes CASSLDRGFGQPQHF. The V and J genes are TRBV7-8 and TRBJ1-5; D gene uncertain. Germline V gives CDR1 SGHVS, CDR2 FQNEAQ. The CDR3 is made up of 15 amino acids. V shed 1 base and J shed 7 bases, with 14 bases lying between them.

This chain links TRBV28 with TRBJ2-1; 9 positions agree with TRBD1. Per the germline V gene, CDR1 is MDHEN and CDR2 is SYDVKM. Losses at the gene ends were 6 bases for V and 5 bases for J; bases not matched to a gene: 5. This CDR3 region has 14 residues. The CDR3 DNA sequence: TGTGCCAGCAGCCCCGGGACAGGGAACAATGAGCAGTTCTTC. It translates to CASSPGTGNNEQFF.

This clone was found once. CDR3 nucleotide sequence: TGCGCCAGCAGACCACGGGACACGGCCGATAGCAATCAGCCCCAGCATTTT. Protein: CASRPRDTADSNQPQHF. The chain has TRBV23-1 and TRBJ1-5, with D perhaps TRBD1 (6 bases). TRBV23-1 is an ORF, and what it does is uncertain. CDR3 length: 17 amino acids. V dropped 6 bases and J dropped 0 bases, with 18 bases sitting between them.

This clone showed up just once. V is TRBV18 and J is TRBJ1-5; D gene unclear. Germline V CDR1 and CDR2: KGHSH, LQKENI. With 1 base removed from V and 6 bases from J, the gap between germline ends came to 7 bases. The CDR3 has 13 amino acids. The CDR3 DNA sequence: TGTGCCAGCTCACCACTAAAGGGTCAGCCCCAGCATTTT. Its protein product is CASSPLKGQPQHF.

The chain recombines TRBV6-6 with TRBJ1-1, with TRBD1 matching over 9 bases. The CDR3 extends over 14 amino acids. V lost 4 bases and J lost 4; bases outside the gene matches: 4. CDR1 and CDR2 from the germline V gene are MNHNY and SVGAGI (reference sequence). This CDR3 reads CASSWGQGGTEAFF. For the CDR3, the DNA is TGTGCCAGCAGTTGGGGACAGGGAGGCACTGAAGCTTTCTTT.

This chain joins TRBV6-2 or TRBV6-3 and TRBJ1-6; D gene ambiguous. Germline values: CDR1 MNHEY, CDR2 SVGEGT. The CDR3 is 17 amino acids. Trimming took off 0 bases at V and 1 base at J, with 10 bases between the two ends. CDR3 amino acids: CASSYSNRQSYNSPLHF. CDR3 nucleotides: TGTGCCAGCAGTTACTCGAACCGCCAGTCCTATAATTCACCCCTCCACTTT.